One and the same sample provided the 32 T cell receptor beta chains below, sequenced in a study of blood T cell repertoires in COVID-19. Profiling relied on immunoSEQ multiplex PCR, and the TCRdb table lists in-frame clones only, not all of them. The table has 180,000 or so clones, 85% to 90% seen once. The sample comprised peripheral blood. The receptors originated from an older woman with acute or convalescent COVID-19.

The chain combines TRBV19 with TRBJ1-2; D is unresolved. V was cut by 3 bases and J by 2 bases, with 7 bases left in between. The CDR3 spans 13 residues. The germline V gene encodes CDR1 LNHDA and CDR2 SQIVND (reference sequence). This CDR3 reads CASSIDGNYGYTF. CDR3 DNA: TGTGCCAGTAGTATCGACGGGAACTATGGCTACACCTTC.

The chain links TRBV30 to TRBJ1-2; TRBD1 agrees at 11 bases. CDR3 length: 15 amino acids. With V trimmed by 2 bases and J by 3 bases, 5 bases remained unmatched. CDR1 GTSNPN and CDR2 SVGIG come from the germline V gene (reference sequence). CDR3 protein: CAWSTGQGADYGYTF. In DNA, the CDR3 is TGTGCCTGGAGTACCGGACAGGGGGCCGACTATGGCTACACCTTC.

The CDR3 region has the DNA TGTGCCAGTAGTATAGATCGGTGGCGGGAGGACGATACGCAGTATTTT. This translates into CASSIDRWREDDTQYF. This sequence joins TRBV19 and TRBJ2-3; 8 bases map to TRBD2. The germline gives CDR1 LNHDA, CDR2 SQIVND (reference sequence). The CDR3 totals 16 residues. V shed 0 bases, J shed 6 bases, and the junction held 8 bases outside the gene matches.

V is TRBV7-3 and J is TRBJ2-1; 11 bases are shared with TRBD2. Germline CDR1 is SGHTA and CDR2 is FQGTGA. V was pared by 5 bases and J by 4 bases, with 4 bases of the junction left unmatched. This CDR3 spans 15 amino acids. CDR3 nucleotide sequence: TGTGCCAGCAGCCTGACTAGCGGGATTTACAATGAGCAGTTCTTC. Translated, it gives CASSLTSGIYNEQFF.

This clone was counted a single time. The rearrangement joins TRBV29-1 to TRBJ2-5; D gene ambiguous. Germline values: CDR1 SQVTM, CDR2 ANQGSEA. V was clipped by 5 bases and J by 7 bases, with 14 bases between them. The CDR3 loop spans 12 amino acids. The CDR3 region is CSVHAGLGTQYF. The CDR3 DNA is TGCAGCGTTCATGCAGGCTTGGGGACCCAGTACTTC.

CDR3 coding DNA: TGTGCCAGCAGCTCGGGACAGCCTAACACTGAAGCTTTCTTT. It is translated as CASSSGQPNTEAFF. This chain connects TRBV11-3 to TRBJ1-1; 7 nucleotides agree with TRBD1. CDR1 is SGHNT and CDR2 is YENEEA in the germline V gene. Trimming took 4 bases from V and 2 from J; bases not matched to a gene: 4. There are 14 residues in the CDR3.

The chain uses TRBV28 and TRBJ2-7, with D possibly matching TRBD2 (6 bases). The CDR3 runs 12 residues. Between the trimmed V and J ends, which lost 5 bases and 4 bases, there was a span of 9 bases. The germline V gene has CDR1 MDHEN and CDR2 SYDVKM. The CDR3 region has the DNA TGTGCCAGCAGTGTCGGGGGATACGAGCAGTACTTC. Translated: CASSVGGYEQYF.

This clone was recorded once. This CDR3 is CASSPGSMNTEAFF. For the CDR3, the DNA is TGTGCCAGCAGCCCCGGTTCCATGAACACTGAAGCTTTCTTT. The V gene is TRBV11-1, the J gene TRBJ1-1; D uncertain. This CDR3 contains 14 residues. Germline values: CDR1 SGHAT, CDR2 FQDESV (reference sequence). Trimming stripped 5 bases from V and 0 bases from J, with 10 bases between.

The genes are TRBV5-4 and TRBJ2-6; unclear D gene. Germline assignment: CDR1 SGHNT and CDR2 YYREEE (reference sequence). The CDR3 is 14 amino acids. The V end lost 4 bases, the J end lost 4 bases, and 9 bases lay between the germline ends. The CDR3 loop is CASSNLWGANVLTF. In DNA, the CDR3 is TGTGCCAGCAGCAATCTATGGGGGGCCAACGTCCTGACTTTC.

V usage is TRBV28 and J usage is TRBJ2-1, with D perhaps matching TRBD1 (6 bases). This CDR3 is built from 14 residues. The V end lost 7 bases, the J end lost 7 bases, and 17 bases lay between the germline ends. Germline lookup yields CDR1 MDHEN and CDR2 SYDVKM. The CDR3 nucleotides read TGTGCCAGCATAAATTCCCCAGGGGCAAATGAGCAGTTCTTC. Translation: CASINSPGANEQFF.

The chain employs TRBV6-5 and TRBJ1-2; 9 positions match TRBD1. V dropped 7 bases and J dropped 2; count of bases not matched to a gene: 5. Per germline, CDR1 MNHEY and CDR2 SVGAGI. This CDR3 spans 14 amino acids. CDR3 sequence: CASTGDRANYGYTF. For the CDR3, the DNA is TGTGCCAGCACCGGGGACAGGGCGAACTATGGCTACACCTTC.

CDR3 amino acids: CASSFPGEKLFF. The CDR3 nucleotides are TGTGCCAGCAGTTTCCCGGGTGAAAAACTGTTTTTT. The V call is TRBV27, the J call TRBJ1-4, with D uncertain. CDR1 is MNHEY, CDR2 SMNVEV, per germline (reference sequence). The CDR3 consists of 12 residues. V gave up 3 bases and J gave up 7 bases, with 6 bases separating them.

V usage is TRBV2 and J usage is TRBJ1-6; D is unresolved. V shed 1 base and J shed 6 bases, with 7 bases lying between them. This CDR3 is built from 14 residues. Germline lookup yields CDR1 SNHLY and CDR2 FYNNEI. The chain's CDR3 is CASSEVIVNSPLHF. CDR3 DNA: TGTGCCAGCAGTGAAGTTATAGTTAATTCACCCCTCCACTTT.

The chain couples TRBV7-9 to TRBJ2-5; TRBD1 might be the D (5 bases). Germline CDR1 SEHNR, CDR2 FQNEAQ (reference sequence). V was trimmed by 5 bases and J by 5 bases, leaving 24 bases between them. The CDR3 runs to 17 residues. The CDR3 sequence: CASSDRAGNVMRETQYF. The CDR3 DNA sequence: TGTGCCAGCAGCGATAGGGCAGGGAATGTAATGCGGGAGACCCAGTACTTC.

This clone has a single count. The chain uses TRBV5-6 and TRBJ1-2, with D perhaps TRBD1 (6 bases). V dropped 4 bases and J dropped 3 bases, with 16 bases sitting between them. In germline, CDR1 is SGHDT, CDR2 YYEEEE. This CDR3 is 15 amino acids long. The CDR3 sequence: CASSPGHLADYGYTF. In DNA, the CDR3 is TGTGCCAGCAGCCCGGGACACCTTGCGGACTATGGCTACACCTTC.

This clone was picked up a small number of times. The V call is TRBV6-1, the J call TRBJ1-2; maybe TRBD1 (5 bases). The V end lost 3 bases, the J end lost 4 bases, and 9 bases lay between the germline ends. The CDR3 is 13 residues long. Germline CDR1 MNHNS, CDR2 SASEGT. The CDR3 region is CASSETAPYGYTF. CDR3 nucleotides: TGTGCCAGCAGTGAGACAGCACCCTATGGCTACACCTTC.

The chain recombines TRBV5-1 with TRBJ1-2, with D possibly being TRBD1 (6 bases). CDR3 length: 15 amino acids. V shed 0 bases and J shed 3 bases, with 12 bases lying between them. Germline V gene data show CDR1 as SGHRS and CDR2 as YFSETQ. CDR3 in DNA: TGCGCCAGCAGCTTGGCTTGGGGGCCTGACTATGGCTACACCTTC. This gives the protein CASSLAWGPDYGYTF.

The CDR3 sequence is CASSLGQINYGYTF. In DNA, the CDR3 is TGTGCCAGCAGCTTGGGACAAATTAACTATGGCTACACCTTC. The chain is built from TRBV5-4 and TRBJ1-2; D not resolved. The CDR3 is 14 residues long. Trimming stripped 0 bases from V and 1 base from J, with 7 bases between. CDR1 SGHNT and CDR2 YYREEE come from the germline V gene (reference sequence).

This clone appeared a single time. The chain uses TRBV25-1 and TRBJ2-3; D possibly corresponds to TRBD1 (5 bases). The ends were cut back, 0 bases at V and 6 bases at J, with 13 bases in the middle. The CDR3 spans 15 residues. Germline-derived CDR1 and CDR2 are MGHDK and SYGVNS. CDR3 DNA: TGTGCCAGCAGTGAATATGGCCAGGGTCTGGATACGCAGTATTTT. As protein: CASSEYGQGLDTQYF.

The rearrangement joins TRBV11-2 to TRBJ1-5; 9 bases align to TRBD1. CDR1 is SGHAT, CDR2 FQNNGV, per germline. The CDR3 runs 15 residues. The junction had 9 bases not matched to a gene; V was cut back by 5 bases and J by 7 bases. CDR3 residues: CASSPSGTGTQPQHF. CDR3 nucleotide sequence: TGTGCCAGCAGCCCCTCCGGGACAGGGACCCAGCCCCAGCATTTT. Based on the CDR3 plus reference TRBV11-2 and TRBJ1-5, the full variable domain is EAGVAQSPRYKIIEKRQSVAFWCNPISGHATLYWYQQILGQGPKLLIQFQNNGVVDDSQLPKDRFSAERLKGVDSTLKIQPAKLEDSAVYLCASSPSGTGTQPQHFGDGTRLSIL.

V usage is TRBV7-2 and J usage is TRBJ2-1; weak D call: TRBD2 (6 bases). CDR1 is SGHTA and CDR2 is FQGNSA in the germline V gene. The V gene lost 1 base and the J gene lost 9 bases, with 13 bases spanning the gap. This CDR3 is 14 amino acids long. CDR3 sequence reads: CASSLGGTFGEQFF. The DNA for the CDR3 is TGTGCCAGCAGCTTAGGCGGGACTTTCGGTGAGCAGTTCTTC.

The chain links TRBV18 to TRBJ1-5, with D tentatively TRBD1 (6 bases). Germline CDR1 KGHSH, CDR2 LQKENI. The V gene lost 3 bases and the J gene lost 7 bases, with 13 bases spanning the gap. CDR3 length equals 14 residues. CDR3: CASSPWAGEQPQHF. The CDR3 DNA follows: TGTGCCAGCTCACCTTGGGCAGGGGAACAGCCCCAGCATTTT.

The genes are TRBV29-1 and TRBJ2-1; no firm D call. The germline V gene encodes CDR1 SQVTM and CDR2 ANQGSEA. The CDR3 covers 13 residues. Trimming left V 4 bases short and J 0 bases short, with 7 bases between. The CDR3 nucleotides read TGCAGCGTTGGAGCTACCTCCTACAATGAGCAGTTCTTC. This translates into CSVGATSYNEQFF.

The chain is built from TRBV6-1 and TRBJ2-5; TRBD2 agrees at 9 bases. The V segment lost 4 bases and the J segment 5 bases; nucleotides outside the gene matches: 23. CDR1 is MNHNS, CDR2 SASEGT, per germline. The CDR3 spans 20 residues. The CDR3 region has the DNA TGTGCCAGCAGTGGAGCCGCCCGGGGCGGGAGGGCCTTCATGTCGGAGACCCAGTACTTC. This gives the protein CASSGAARGGRAFMSETQYF.

The chain joins TRBV28 to TRBJ1-1; D remains ambiguous. V lost 2 bases and J 5 bases, leaving 9 bases between the germline ends. The CDR3 loop spans 13 amino acids. Germline V gives CDR1 MDHEN, CDR2 SYDVKM. CDR3 DNA sequence: TGTGCCAGCAGTTTAGGAGTAAAAACTGAAGCTTTCTTT. Its translation: CASSLGVKTEAFF.

The rearrangement joins TRBV27 to TRBJ1-6; D remains ambiguous. The germline V and J ends were trimmed by 3 bases and 7 bases, with 16 bases remaining between them. The CDR3 is made up of 16 amino acids. Germline CDR1 and CDR2: MNHEY and SMNVEV (reference sequence). CDR3 in amino acids: CASSFTTGLPNSPLHF. The CDR3 DNA is TGTGCCAGCAGTTTCACAACTGGGCTACCCAATTCACCCCTCCACTTT.

V gene TRBV11-2 combines with J gene TRBJ1-2; D unresolved. CDR1 and CDR2 from the germline V gene are SGHAT and FQNNGV. The V end lost 3 bases, the J end lost 5 bases, and 10 bases lay between the germline ends. The CDR3 contains 13 residues. CDR3 protein: CASSFPSQYGYTF. The CDR3 nucleotides read TGTGCCAGCAGCTTCCCTTCCCAGTATGGCTACACCTTC.

The rearrangement joins TRBV5-4 to TRBJ2-7, with D possibly matching TRBD2 (6 bases). Germline lookup yields CDR1 SGHNT and CDR2 YYREEE (reference sequence). Trimming took 7 bases from V and 5 from J, leaving 13 bases between them. The CDR3 spans 12 residues. In DNA form, the CDR3 reads TGTGCCAGCCGCCAGACGGGGGACGAGCAGTACTTC. Translated, it gives CASRQTGDEQYF.

The genes are TRBV27 and TRBJ2-2, with a possible D match to TRBD1 (7 bases). CDR1 is MNHEY, CDR2 SMNVEV, per germline (reference sequence). This CDR3 contains 13 residues. Trimming removed 8 bases at V and 6 bases at J, with 13 bases between. As DNA, the CDR3 is TGTGCCAGCTTCTCCAGGGGGGCCGGGGAGCTGTTTTTT. It yields the protein CASFSRGAGELFF.

The chain has TRBV18 and TRBJ2-1, with a possible D match to TRBD2 (6 bases). The CDR3 is 15 residues long. V lost 3 bases and J lost 5, with 14 bases in between. In germline, CDR1 is KGHSH, CDR2 LQKENI. As DNA, the CDR3 is TGTGCCAGCTCACCGCCGAGTATAGCGGACAATGAGCAGTTCTTC. As protein: CASSPPSIADNEQFF.

The chain recombines TRBV6-5 with TRBJ1-5, with 8 bases matching TRBD1. CDR3 size: 15 residues. The V gene's germline CDR1 is MNHEY and CDR2 SVGAGI. V lost 5 bases to trimming and J lost 4 bases; unmatched junction nucleotides: 7. The CDR3 protein is CASSQSGGENQPQHF. In nucleotides, the CDR3 is TGTGCCAGCAGTCAGTCAGGGGGCGAAAATCAGCCCCAGCATTTT.

CDR3 nucleotides: TGTGCCAGCAGTTACTCGCGCGGTTATGGCTACACCTTC. Translated, it gives CASSYSRGYGYTF. The genes are TRBV6-5 and TRBJ1-2; D is ambiguous. This CDR3 has 13 amino acids. The germline V gene has CDR1 MNHEY and CDR2 SVGAGI. Trimming took off 0 bases at V and 5 bases at J, with 7 bases between the two ends.